One sample yielded the 19 T cell receptor beta chains listed below, sequenced in a study of blood T cell repertoires in COVID-19 (TCRdb year 2020). Preparation of the library involved the immunoSEQ multiplex PCR assay. TCRdb provides this immuneACCESS table in a form limited to in-frame rearrangements. Some clones are lacking; in checked studies, under half of them reflect an unresolved V gene, and why the rest are absent is not known. This sample lists about 440,000 clones; around 88% were detected once. The ten most abundant clones make up roughly 12% of the sample. Sequencing input: peripheral blood. These receptors all come from a woman between 45 and 60 years old with COVID-19, enrolled during active disease.

The V and J genes are TRBV28 and TRBJ2-7; tentative D call: TRBD2 (5 bases). CDR3 length: 14 amino acids. Germline CDR1 MDHEN, CDR2 SYDVKM. V dropped 9 bases and J dropped 4 bases, with 19 bases sitting between them. CDR3 amino acids: CASWGAAERYEQYF. DNA for the CDR3: TGTGCCAGTTGGGGAGCCGCCGAAAGGTACGAGCAGTACTTC.

This clone showed up just a few times. The CDR3 region has the DNA TGTGCCAGTGACAGAATCAATCAGCCCCAGCATTTT. It codes for CASDRINQPQHF. The chain links TRBV6-5 to TRBJ1-5; D may be TRBD1 (5 bases). The V end was cut by 9 bases, the J end by 3 bases, with 9 bases between. The CDR3 extends over 12 amino acids. Germline V CDR1 and CDR2: MNHEY, SVGAGI.

This chain links TRBV12-3 or TRBV12-4 with TRBJ1-2, with D possibly TRBD1 on 6 matching bases. Trimming removed 8 bases from V and 6 bases from J, with 13 bases in between. The CDR3 loop spans 12 amino acids. CDR3 in amino acids: CASGFTGHGYTF. Here the CDR3 DNA reads TGTGCCAGCGGGTTCACAGGGCATGGCTACACCTTC.

The chain has TRBV14 and TRBJ2-1, with 15 bases identical to TRBD2. V trimming: 4 bases; J trimming: 2 bases; junction bases outside the gene matches: 0. CDR3 size: 16 residues. CDR1 SGHDN and CDR2 FVKESK come from the germline V gene. CDR3 sequence (DNA): TGTGCCAGCAGCCGGACTAGCGGGGGGGCCTACAATGAGCAGTTCTTC. Translated: CASSRTSGGAYNEQFF.

The rearrangement links TRBV18 to TRBJ2-3, with 11 bases aligning to TRBD1. This CDR3 is 15 amino acids long. Trimming took 4 bases from V and 3 from J; bases not matched to a gene: 3. CDR1 and CDR2 (germline): KGHSH, LQKENI. This chain's CDR3 is CASSRRDRGTDTQYF. The CDR3 DNA reads as TGTGCCAGCTCACGCCGGGACAGGGGGACAGATACGCAGTATTTT.

The chain recombines TRBV4-2 with TRBJ2-2; possibly TRBD1 for D (5 bases). The germline V gene encodes CDR1 LGHNA and CDR2 YNFKEQ. Trimming removed 4 bases at V and 3 bases at J, with 12 bases between. The CDR3 sequence is 15 residues long. The CDR3 is CASSPRRGHTGELFF. In nucleotides, the CDR3 is TGTGCCAGCAGCCCTCGAAGGGGCCACACCGGGGAGCTGTTTTTT.

This clone occurred once. The chain couples TRBV5-4 to TRBJ1-2; D is ambiguous. Per the germline V gene, CDR1 is SGHNT and CDR2 is YYREEE (reference sequence). Trimming left V 0 bases short and J 8 bases short, with 11 bases between. CDR3 length: 13 amino acids. For the CDR3, the DNA is TGTGCCAGCAGCTTGGAAGCCCCCGCGGGCTACACCTTC. This encodes CASSLEAPAGYTF.

The J gene is TRBJ2-1, the V gene TRBV9; tentatively, D is TRBD1 (6 bases). The CDR3 has 15 amino acids. Germline assignment: CDR1 SGDLS and CDR2 YYNGEE. Between the trimmed V and J ends, which lost 0 bases and 4 bases, there was a span of 11 bases. CDR3 sequence (DNA): TGTGCCAGCAGCGTAGCCCAGGGGCTGTACAATGAGCAGTTCTTC. This sequence encodes CASSVAQGLYNEQFF.

V is TRBV27 and J is TRBJ2-3; D perhaps matches TRBD1 (6 bases). V lost 5 bases and J 2 bases, leaving 20 bases between the germline ends. CDR1 is MNHEY and CDR2 is SMNVEV in the germline V gene (reference sequence). The CDR3 sequence is 17 residues long. The DNA for the CDR3 is TGTGCCAGCAGTCCAGCAGAACCGTACAGGGCCACAGATACGCAGTATTTT. Protein: CASSPAEPYRATDTQYF.

The rearrangement uses TRBV6-5 and TRBJ1-6; 7 bases line up with TRBD1. J was trimmed by 3 bases and V by 6 bases; bases with no gene match: 2. Germline V gene sequence: CDR1 MNHEY, CDR2 SVGAGI. The CDR3 extends over 14 amino acids. CDR3 sequence: CASRGTVYNSPLHF. The DNA of the CDR3 is TGTGCCAGCAGAGGGACAGTCTATAATTCACCCCTCCACTTT.

The chain uses TRBV7-9 and TRBJ1-1, with D unresolved. Germline CDR1 and CDR2: SEHNR and FQNEAQ (reference sequence). The CDR3 consists of 13 residues. V lost 5 bases, J lost 3 bases, and 10 bases lay in between. In DNA, the CDR3 is TGTGCCAGCAGCCGGAGATGGGACACTGAAGCTTTCTTT. Its translation: CASSRRWDTEAFF.

The rearrangement uses TRBV3-1 (or the pseudogene TRBV3-2) and TRBJ2-5; D may be TRBD2 (7 bases). This CDR3 has 14 amino acids. Germline CDR1 is LGHDT and CDR2 is YNNKEL (reference sequence). Trimming removed 4 bases from V and 6 bases from J, with 15 bases in between. CDR3 region: CASSLLSGGKTQYF. The CDR3 DNA reads as TGTGCCAGCAGCCTCCTTTCGGGGGGCAAGACCCAGTACTTC.

This sequence joins TRBV19 and TRBJ2-1; perhaps TRBD1 as D (6 bases). Germline V gene sequence: CDR1 LNHDA, CDR2 SQIVND (reference sequence). Trimming took off 5 bases at V and 6 bases at J, with 14 bases between the two ends. The CDR3 totals 14 residues. The CDR3 sequence: CASSQTGFPNEQFF. In DNA, the CDR3 is TGTGCCAGTAGTCAAACAGGGTTCCCCAATGAGCAGTTCTTC.

This clone was observed a single time. The V call is TRBV2, the J call TRBJ1-5; D is unresolved. This CDR3 is 15 amino acids long. Trimming shortened V by 2 bases and J by 4 bases, and 12 bases separated the two germline ends. Germline lookup yields CDR1 SNHLY and CDR2 FYNNEI. CDR3 nucleotides: TGTGCCAGCAGTGAATGGTCTGGAGGGAATCAGCCCCAGCATTTT. This encodes CASSEWSGGNQPQHF.

V and J are TRBV27 and TRBJ2-5, with a tentative D call TRBD1 (6 bases). The CDR3 spans 14 residues. The V end lost 2 bases, the J end lost 1 base, and 8 bases lay between the germline ends. Germline CDR1 and CDR2: MNHEY and SMNVEV (reference sequence). The CDR3 loop is CASSLGRGQETQYF. The CDR3 coding sequence is TGTGCCAGCAGTTTAGGCAGGGGCCAAGAGACCCAGTACTTC.

This chain connects TRBV11-3 to TRBJ1-2; TRBD1 is a possible D gene (5 bases). Trimming stripped 1 base from V and 8 bases from J, with 17 bases between. The CDR3 has 15 amino acids. Germline values: CDR1 SGHNT, CDR2 YENEEA. CDR3 in amino acids: CASSLAVGGYGGYTF. CDR3 nucleotide sequence: TGTGCCAGCAGCTTAGCTGTTGGGGGGTATGGGGGCTACACCTTC.

The CDR3 bases are TGCGCCAGCAGCTTGGGGTTACTCCTGTCACCCCTCCACTTT. This translates into CASSLGLLLSPLHF. This sequence joins TRBV5-1 and TRBJ1-6, with D unresolved. Deletions cut 0 bases from V and 10 bases from J, with 11 bases between. The germline gives CDR1 SGHRS, CDR2 YFSETQ. The CDR3 is made up of 14 amino acids. The full variable domain, completed using reference TRBV5-1 and TRBJ1-6, is KAGVTQTPRYLIKTRGQQVTLSCSPISGHRSVSWYQQTPGQGLQFLFEYFSETQRNKGNFPGRFSGRQFSNSRSEMNVSTLELGDSALYLCASSLGLLLSPLHFGNGTRLTVT.

The V and J genes are TRBV30 and TRBJ1-2; perhaps TRBD1 as D (5 bases). Trimming removed 2 bases at V and 2 bases at J, with 9 bases between. The CDR3 length is 13 residues. Germline V gives CDR1 GTSNPN, CDR2 SVGIG (reference sequence). CDR3 region: CAWSLGENYGYTF. Written as DNA, the CDR3 is TGTGCCTGGAGTCTAGGGGAAAACTATGGCTACACCTTC.

The chain links TRBV7-9 to TRBJ1-1; a weak D match, TRBD1 (5 bases). The V gene lost 5 bases and the J gene lost 4 bases, with 14 bases spanning the gap. Germline loops: CDR1 SEHNR, CDR2 FQNEAQ (reference sequence). The CDR3 contains 14 residues. The CDR3 DNA sequence: TGTGCCAGCAGCCGACGGAGCGGGGGCACTGAAGCTTTCTTT. Protein sequence: CASSRRSGGTEAFF.